Reported below is one TCR beta chain. Trimming removed 4 bases from V and 4 bases from J; junction bases left unmatched: 4. Germline V gene lookup returns CDR1 SGHVS and CDR2 FQNEAQ. The CDR3 contains 14 residues. The sample belongs to a study of cytomegalovirus exposure and HLA in healthy donors. Assay used: immunoSEQ multiplex PCR; TCRdb lists only in-frame clones, some missing. In the table there are about 250,000 clones, more than 75% of which are singletons. The V call is TRBV7-8, the J call TRBJ2-7; 10 positions agree with TRBD2. The receptor's source is a man between 18 and 35 years old in good health and CMV-seronegative. Sequencing was done on a sample of PBMCs. The CDR3 region has the DNA TGTGCCAGCAGCTCAGCGGGGGGGTTGTACGAGCAGTACTTC. Protein sequence: CASSSAGGLYEQYF.